This TCR beta chain was profiled in a study of blood T cell repertoires in COVID-19 (dated by TCRdb to 2018 to 2020). The study in broad terms: Collaborator samples came from the United States, Italy and Spain and covered acute and convalescent phases of COVID-19. The prospective study material was composed of cDNA or gDNA derived from T cells, B-cell-depleted T cells, or PBMCs. Subjects who had been exposed to COVID-19, were actively infected with it, or had recovered from it provided the deeply sampled blood TCRbeta repertoires that made up the dataset. The repertoires were released in a freely available public database meant as a resource for research on the immune response to SARS-CoV-2. Samples were obtained from the ongoing ImmuneRACE study (first 160 participants) and from over 1,000 subjects provided by 6 global collaborators. Sample metadata almost always included a de-identified subject ID, COVID-19 status, age in years and sex. Where HLA class I and class II types were available, the types were taken from metadata supplied by the sample provider, not from assay-based typing.

Whole blood was collected in K2EDTA tubes by collaborating institutions according to the institutions' own protocols. For TCRbeta analysis, collaborator samples were shipped as frozen whole blood, as isolated PBMCs, or as DNA extracted from either sample type. Study-wide findings and limitations: How much clinical and demographic metadata was included differed by source and by participant, and the metadata was provided uncurated.

TCRbeta CDR3 regions were amplified from genomic DNA using the immunoSEQ Assay, a bias-controlled multiplex PCR. In the paper's pipeline: Within the assay, amplification of reference gene primers was used to estimate how many nucleated cells each sample contained. Sequence reads were collapsed and filtered to measure the absolute abundance of every unique TCRbeta CDR3 rearrangement. For each sample, productive Simpson clonality was calculated by taking the square root of Simpson's diversity index across productive rearrangements. The source is immuneACCESS, and TCRdb retained only in-frame sequences with V and J called. Part of the clones is not carried over; for the studies checked, unresolved V genes explain less than half of this, and the remainder is unexplained. V, J and clone size are those of that table, while D and trimming were read from the DNA. This sample has under 200,000 clones in its table, and approximately 81% of those were observed once. The biggest ten clones account for 4.9% of the sample.

Comment on this clone: What antigen it recognizes has not been identified. There are no base qualities to consult, and no much larger clone falls within one base.

The junction carries 7 bases between V and J, which are trimmed by 3 bases and 1 base respectively. The CDR3 numbers 13 residues from cysteine through phenylalanine. Left in the record is the CDR3 DNA by itself, 39 bases read in frame from the first base. CDR1 is given as SQVTM and CDR2 as ANQGSEA, both from the germline V gene. The sequence is built from TRBV29-1 and TRBJ1-3; the D gene is not confidently resolved. This receptor was identified in a woman older than 75 with acute or convalescent COVID-19. Material for sequencing was peripheral blood. The sequenced DNA is TGCAGCGTTGACGCGGGATCTGGAAACACCATATATTTT. This yields the protein CSVDAGSGNTIYF.